Described below is a single TCR beta chain sequence and its context. Its matching antigen is unknown. This sample was included in a study of T cell responses to AZD1222 COVID-19 vaccine. General study results and limits: Scientists sampled the repertoires only once the peak T cell response had passed. Donors skewed white British and female; clonal diversity was possibly underestimated. Just six people given AZD1222 tested seropositive at baseline.

CDR3 length: 16 residues. Trimming removed 0 bases from V and 4 bases from J; junction bases left unmatched: 7. The germline gives CDR1 LGHDT, CDR2 YNNKEL (reference sequence). Using immunoSEQ multiplex PCR, the repertoire was profiled, and TCRdb retains in-frame clones only, with some absent. The table lists some 50,000 clones, 84% of them singletons. Sequences were derived from peripheral blood, sampled on day 0 of AZD1222 vaccination. The sequence was obtained from an adult in good health. The chain uses TRBV3-1 (or the pseudogene TRBV3-2) and TRBJ1-2; 8 bases agree with TRBD1. The CDR3 nucleotides are TGTGCCAGCAGCCAAGATAAGAGACAGGGGTCCTATGGCTACACCTTC. This gives the protein CASSQDKRQGSYGYTF.